These 3 T cell receptor beta chains came from one sample sequenced in a study of memory CD4+ T cells and cytomegalovirus serostatus. The protocol was immunoSEQ multiplex PCR, while the TCRdb copy is restricted to in-frame clones and leaves out a portion. The sample comprises 85,000 to 100,000 clones, about four fifths of which are singletons, and less than 4.5% rests with the top ten. Single viable CD3+CD4+CD8-CD45RO+ cells were sorted as the memory CD4+ T cells. Specimen: memory CD4+ T cells from blood. Receptors originate from an adult in good health and CMV-seropositive.

This clone was counted only a few times. V is TRBV19 and J is TRBJ1-1; D gene uncertain. The germline V gene encodes CDR1 LNHDA and CDR2 SQIVND (reference sequence). There are 13 residues in the CDR3. V was cut by 3 bases and J by 1 base, with 6 bases left in between. The CDR3 reads CASSIFQNTEAFF. The CDR3, as DNA: TGTGCCAGTAGTATTTTCCAGAACACTGAAGCTTTCTTT.

V usage is TRBV28 and J usage is TRBJ2-3; a weak D match, TRBD1 (6 bases). V was pared by 6 bases and J by 7 bases, with 14 bases between. CDR1 and CDR2 (germline): MDHEN, SYDVKM. The CDR3 totals 13 residues. CDR3 residues: CASSLLQGNTQYF. The CDR3 nucleotides read TGTGCCAGCAGCCTTTTACAGGGAAATACGCAGTATTTT.

A single count supports this clone. The rearrangement uses TRBV28 and TRBJ1-2; the D gene is possibly TRBD1 (5 bases). Trimming stripped 2 bases from V and 4 bases from J, with 14 bases between. Per the germline V gene, CDR1 is MDHEN and CDR2 is SYDVKM. CDR3 length equals 15 residues. The CDR3 loop reads CASSLQGKNPYGYTF. Written as DNA, the CDR3 is TGTGCCAGCAGTTTACAGGGAAAAAACCCCTATGGCTACACCTTC.